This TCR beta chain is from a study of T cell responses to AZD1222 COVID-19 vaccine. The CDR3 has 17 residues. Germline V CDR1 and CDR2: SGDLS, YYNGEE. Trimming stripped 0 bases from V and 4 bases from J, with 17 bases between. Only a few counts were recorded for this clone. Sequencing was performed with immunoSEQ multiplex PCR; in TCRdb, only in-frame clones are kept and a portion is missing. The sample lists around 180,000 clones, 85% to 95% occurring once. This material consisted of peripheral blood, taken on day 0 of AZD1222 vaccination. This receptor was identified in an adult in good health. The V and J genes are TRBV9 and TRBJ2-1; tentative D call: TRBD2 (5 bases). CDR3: CASSVDGVRSRYNEQFF. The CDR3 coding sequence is TGTGCCAGCAGCGTAGACGGGGTGAGATCCAGGTACAATGAGCAGTTCTTC.